This T cell receptor beta chain was recovered during a study of blood T cells in healthy people across ages. This CDR3 comprises 15 residues. CDR1 and CDR2 from the germline V gene are DFQATT and SNEGSKA (reference sequence). The ends were cut back, 7 bases at V and 7 bases at J, with 26 bases in the middle. A J-beta primer mix and a sample-barcoded 5' primer were used in a second PCR of about 7 to 12 cycles. TCRdb re-analysed the 5' RACE reads in MiXCR, keeping a single row per CDR3 protein. The sample has fewer than 1,000,000 distinct CDR3 sequences; approximately 44% are singletons. The sample was blood. The chain is built from TRBV20-1 and TRBJ2-7; D remains unclear. The clonotype originates from a man aged 60 to 75 in good health. CDR3 region: CSVVKLGLYYNEQYF. The DNA for the CDR3 is TGCAGTGTCGTCAAGCTTGGGCTGTACTACAATGAGCAGTACTTC.